This passage covers 27 T cell receptor beta chains from one sample sequenced in a study of identifying expanded T cells in peripheral blood. Method: immunoSEQ multiplex PCR; TCRdb's copy keeps in-frame clones and lacks some. The table records about 52,000 clones, 82% of them present only once. The sequencing input was blood. These receptor sequences come from a person aged 18 to 69 in good health.

J is TRBJ2-3 and V is TRBV2; 11 nucleotides align to TRBD2. V shed 7 bases and J 4 bases; nucleotides not matched to a gene: 19. Germline CDR1 is SNHLY and CDR2 is FYNNEI. The CDR3 is made up of 19 amino acids. CDR3 in amino acids: CASTQIGSGGDSLADTQYF. CDR3 DNA sequence: TGTGCCAGCACCCAAATAGGTAGCGGGGGGGATAGTTTAGCAGATACGCAGTATTTT.

This clone has more than one count but fewer than ten. The V and J genes are TRBV2 and TRBJ1-2, with 7 bases matching TRBD1. Germline V gene lookup returns CDR1 SNHLY and CDR2 FYNNEI. With V trimmed by 5 bases and J by 7 bases, 10 bases remained unmatched. The CDR3 is made up of 14 amino acids. The DNA of the CDR3 is TGTGCCAGCAGTAGGTCAGGGTCAGGGGGTGGCTACACCTTC. Residues: CASSRSGSGGGYTF.

The chain joins TRBV5-5 to TRBJ1-5, with 10 bases aligning to TRBD1. CDR3 length equals 15 residues. The trim removed 4 bases at V and 8 bases at J, leaving 9 bases unmatched. Germline CDR1 reads SGHKS; CDR2 reads YYEKEE (reference sequence). CDR3 DNA sequence: TGTGCCAGCAGCCCGAAAGACAGGGGGCGGGAGCCCCAGCATTTT. This translates into CASSPKDRGREPQHF.

The rearrangement joins TRBV2 to TRBJ2-2; TRBD2 matches at 10 bases. The CDR3 is 15 residues long. Germline V lookup: CDR1 SNHLY, CDR2 FYNNEI. Trimming at V came to 5 bases and at J to 7 bases, leaving 7 bases not matched to a gene. The chain's CDR3 is CASSSSGGANGELFF. DNA of the CDR3: TGTGCCAGCAGTTCGAGCGGGGGGGCGAACGGGGAGCTGTTTTTT.

The chain recombines TRBV19 with TRBJ2-1, with TRBD2 identical over 14 bases. After removal of 2 bases from V and 4 bases from J, the junction contained 1 base not matched to a gene. Germline lookup yields CDR1 LNHDA and CDR2 SQIVND (reference sequence). This CDR3 region has 16 residues. CDR3 amino acids: CASSIRTSGGYNEQFF. The DNA of the CDR3 is TGTGCCAGTAGTATACGGACTAGCGGGGGGTACAATGAGCAGTTCTTC.

The chain carries TRBV7-9 and TRBJ2-3, with no clear D. CDR3 size: 16 residues. Trimming took off 5 bases at V and 1 base at J, with 16 bases between the two ends. In germline, CDR1 is SEHNR, CDR2 FQNEAQ (reference sequence). The CDR3 spells CASSRPALTRTDTQYF. CDR3 coding DNA: TGTGCCAGCAGCCGACCGGCCCTAACCCGCACAGATACGCAGTATTTT.

This rearrangement joins TRBV5-1 to TRBJ1-6; 7 nucleotides match TRBD1. Losses at the gene ends were 8 bases for V and 7 bases for J; bases not matched to a gene: 6. The CDR3 has 13 residues. In germline, CDR1 is SGHRS, CDR2 YFSETQ. DNA of the CDR3: TGCGCCAGTAGAGACAGGGTCAATTCACCCCTCCACTTT. Its translation: CASRDRVNSPLHF. Drawing the rest from reference TRBV5-1 and TRBJ1-6, the complete variable domain is KAGVTQTPRYLIKTRGQQVTLSCSPISGHRSVSWYQQTPGQGLQFLFEYFSETQRNKGNFPGRFSGRQFSNSRSEMNVSTLELGDSALYLCASRDRVNSPLHFGNGTRLTVT.

The rearrangement links TRBV7-3 to TRBJ2-1, with TRBD1 matching over 11 bases. Germline V gives CDR1 SGHTA, CDR2 FQGTGA. The V segment lost 5 bases and the J segment 3 bases; nucleotides outside the gene matches: 6. The CDR3 has 16 amino acids. The CDR3 loop reads CASSPGGTGGYNEQFF. The CDR3 nucleotides read TGTGCCAGCAGCCCAGGGGGGACAGGGGGCTACAATGAGCAGTTCTTC.

V and J are TRBV6-1 and TRBJ2-2; either TRBD1 or TRBD2 may supply D (5 bases each). V lost 2 bases to trimming and J lost 2 bases, with 15 bases between them. This CDR3 has 17 residues. The germline V gene encodes CDR1 MNHNS and CDR2 SASEGT. This CDR3 reads CASSERFGTGNTGELFF. CDR3 sequence (DNA): TGTGCCAGCAGTGAACGGTTTGGGACGGGAAACACCGGGGAGCTGTTTTTT.

The chain employs TRBV19 and TRBJ2-1, with TRBD2 identical over 7 bases. The CDR3 is made up of 14 amino acids. The germline V gene has CDR1 LNHDA and CDR2 SQIVND (reference sequence). Trimming cost V 6 bases and J 8 bases; bases outside gene matches: 10. The CDR3 spells CASSLRDAGDEQFF. The CDR3 bases are TGTGCCAGTAGCCTACGGGACGCGGGGGATGAGCAGTTCTTC. Together with reference TRBV19 and TRBJ2-1, the CDR3 gives the full variable domain: DGGITQSPKYLFRKEGQNVTLSCEQNLNHDAMYWYRQDPGQGLRLIYYSQIVNDFQKGDIAEGYSVSREKKESFPLTVTSAQKNPTAFYLCASSLRDAGDEQFFGPGTRLTVL.

This chain links TRBV19 with TRBJ1-2; maybe TRBD1 (5 bases). Germline V CDR1 and CDR2: LNHDA, SQIVND (reference sequence). This CDR3 spans 16 amino acids. The V and J ends lost 3 bases and 6 bases respectively, with 20 bases between them. The CDR3 sequence is CASSIYNGGERHGYTF. The CDR3 nucleotides are TGTGCCAGTAGTATCTACAACGGGGGAGAGAGGCATGGCTACACCTTC.

This clone was counted a few times. The V gene is TRBV9, the J gene TRBJ2-7; D call uncertain. CDR3 length: 16 residues. Per germline, CDR1 SGDLS and CDR2 YYNGEE. Trimming took off 2 bases at V and 0 bases at J, with 15 bases between the two ends. CDR3 sequence: CASSVMVLGNSYEQYV. CDR3 sequence (DNA): TGTGCCAGCAGCGTTATGGTTCTTGGCAACTCCTACGAGCAGTACGTC.

The chain recombines TRBV9 with TRBJ1-1, with a weak D call TRBD1 (5 bases). The V gene's germline CDR1 is SGDLS and CDR2 YYNGEE. Trimming shortened V by 0 bases and J by 5 bases, and 11 bases separated the two germline ends. The CDR3 spans 14 residues. The CDR3, as DNA: TGTGCCAGCAGCGTAGCTGTCGGGGGTACTGAAGCTTTCTTT. Translating it yields CASSVAVGGTEAFF.

The genes are TRBV29-1 and TRBJ1-1; TRBD1 agrees at 8 bases. Trimming cost V 7 bases and J 0 bases; bases outside gene matches: 4. The CDR3 loop spans 13 amino acids. The V gene's germline CDR1 is SQVTM and CDR2 ANQGSEA. The CDR3 DNA follows: TGCAGCGCTTCGGACAGGGTGAACACTGAAGCTTTCTTT. Protein sequence: CSASDRVNTEAFF.

CDR3: CASSNRVLGEKLFF. CDR3 DNA: TGTGCCAGCAGTAACAGGGTTCTGGGTGAAAAACTGTTTTTT. The gene calls are TRBV27 and TRBJ1-4, with a weak D call TRBD1 (6 bases). The CDR3 is made up of 14 amino acids. V was cut by 5 bases and J by 7 bases, with 14 bases left in between. The germline V gene encodes CDR1 MNHEY and CDR2 SMNVEV (reference sequence).

The V call is TRBV29-1, the J call TRBJ2-7; the D is unclear. The CDR3 is made up of 12 amino acids. V shed 4 bases and J shed 2 bases, with 9 bases lying between them. Germline-derived CDR1 and CDR2 are SQVTM and ANQGSEA. The CDR3 reads CSVVGETYEQYF. CDR3 nucleotides: TGCAGCGTTGTTGGAGAGACCTACGAGCAGTACTTC.

V and J are TRBV6-4 and TRBJ1-5; a weak D match, TRBD1 (5 bases). Germline V gives CDR1 MRHNA, CDR2 SNTAGT. This CDR3 region has 15 residues. V was clipped by 4 bases and J by 5 bases, with 15 bases between them. The CDR3 sequence: CASSVSRDGYQPQHF. Written as DNA, the CDR3 is TGTGCCAGCAGTGTATCGCGGGACGGCTATCAGCCCCAGCATTTT.

The gene calls are TRBV25-1 and TRBJ1-5, with D tentatively TRBD1 (5 bases). This CDR3 has 15 amino acids. Germline V lookup: CDR1 MGHDK, CDR2 SYGVNS. The V gene lost 4 bases and the J gene lost 3 bases, with 13 bases spanning the gap. CDR3 bases: TGTGCCAGCAGTGGTAACGCAGGGATCAATCAGCCCCAGCATTTT. Protein sequence: CASSGNAGINQPQHF.

The rearrangement uses TRBV2 and TRBJ1-1; 9 bases map to TRBD1. This CDR3 has 12 residues. Germline V gives CDR1 SNHLY, CDR2 FYNNEI. The V and J ends lost 8 bases and 4 bases, in that order; junction bases with no gene match: 2. This chain's CDR3 is CASGTGITEAFF. The CDR3 coding sequence is TGTGCCAGCGGGACAGGGATCACTGAAGCTTTCTTT.

The chain recombines TRBV5-4 with TRBJ1-1; tentatively, D is TRBD1 (6 bases). CDR1 is SGHNT and CDR2 is YYREEE in the germline V gene (reference sequence). V was trimmed by 3 bases and J by 0 bases, leaving 15 bases between them. This CDR3 region has 16 residues. In DNA, the CDR3 is TGTGCCAGCAGCTATGGACAGTCGGTGATGAACACTGAAGCTTTCTTT. Amino acid sequence: CASSYGQSVMNTEAFF.

The chain couples TRBV4-3 to TRBJ2-7; 8 nucleotides agree with TRBD1. There are 14 residues in the CDR3. Germline V CDR1 and CDR2: LGHNA, YSLEER. The ends lost 2 bases at V and 4 bases at J; junction bases unmatched: 4. This chain's CDR3 is CASSQRQGAYEQYF. The CDR3 region has the DNA TGCGCCAGCAGCCAAAGGCAGGGGGCGTACGAGCAGTACTTC.

This clone was seen a few times. The chain recombines TRBV18 with TRBJ1-1, with TRBD1 matching 7 bases. The CDR3 is 14 amino acids. The junction had 5 bases not matched to a gene; V was cut back by 3 bases and J by 4 bases. Germline V gives CDR1 KGHSH, CDR2 LQKENI. In DNA form, the CDR3 reads TGTGCCAGCTCACCGCAGACAGGGTTCACTGAAGCTTTCTTT. This sequence encodes CASSPQTGFTEAFF.

The V call is TRBV2, the J call TRBJ1-5; the D gene is possibly TRBD1 (6 bases). Germline loops: CDR1 SNHLY, CDR2 FYNNEI. The CDR3 covers 13 residues. V was pared by 9 bases and J by 0 bases, with 9 bases between. The chain's CDR3 is CARGQYSNQPQHF. The CDR3 nucleotides read TGTGCCAGAGGACAGTATAGCAATCAGCCCCAGCATTTT.

This chain links TRBV9 with TRBJ2-3; D is unclear. This CDR3 has 13 amino acids. The V end lost 0 bases, the J end lost 6 bases, and 8 bases lay between the germline ends. Germline V lookup: CDR1 SGDLS, CDR2 YYNGEE. CDR3 in amino acids: CASSVAPSDTQYF. The CDR3 DNA reads TGTGCCAGCAGCGTAGCCCCGTCGGATACGCAGTATTTT.

The CDR3 DNA sequence: TGTGCCAGCAGCCCCCTAGAGGGGGGGAGCACAGATACGCAGTATTTT. Protein: CASSPLEGGSTDTQYF. The V gene is TRBV4-2, the J gene TRBJ2-3; D might be TRBD2 (7 bases). CDR3 size: 16 residues. With 4 bases removed from V and 0 bases from J, the gap between germline ends came to 14 bases. CDR1 is LGHNA and CDR2 is YNFKEQ in the germline V gene.

The rearrangement links TRBV7-2 to TRBJ1-1; D call uncertain. The germline V gene encodes CDR1 SGHTA and CDR2 FQGNSA. The CDR3 is 14 residues long. With 11 bases removed from V and 0 bases from J, the gap between germline ends came to 16 bases. The CDR3 reads CAAPRTTMNTEAFF. The CDR3 DNA follows: TGTGCCGCGCCAAGGACGACCATGAACACTGAAGCTTTCTTT.

As DNA, the CDR3 is TGTGCCAGCAGCTTTAACTCAGGGGGGAGGACTGAAGCTTTCTTT. It yields the protein CASSFNSGGRTEAFF. V is TRBV7-9 and J is TRBJ1-1; 7 bases agree with TRBD1. CDR1 and CDR2 from the germline V gene are SEHNR and FQNEAQ (reference sequence). This CDR3 is 15 amino acids long. Trimming at V came to 3 bases and at J to 5 bases, leaving 9 bases not matched to a gene.